Following are 13 T cell receptor beta chains from one sample sequenced in a study of cytomegalovirus exposure and HLA in healthy donors. The study ran its PCR with 60 Vbeta and 13 Jbeta primers. Generated by immunoSEQ multiplex PCR, the TCRdb table keeps only in-frame clones and is missing some. This table has 150,000 to 200,000 clones, nearly 70% appearing once. Sequencing was carried out using PBMCs. The receptors were sampled from a man aged 25-40 years in good health and CMV-seropositive.

This clone was counted a few times. The V gene is TRBV30, the J gene TRBJ1-1, with D maybe TRBD1 (5 bases). Germline CDR1 is GTSNPN and CDR2 is SVGIG (reference sequence). Trimming took 0 bases from V and 4 from J, leaving 9 bases between them. CDR3 size: 13 residues. The CDR3 DNA follows: TGTGCCTGGAGTGTGGGGGGGACCACTGAAGCTTTCTTT. Protein: CAWSVGGTTEAFF.

This clone appeared once. The chain couples TRBV9 to TRBJ2-2; TRBD2 agrees at 8 bases. The trim removed 0 bases at V and 4 bases at J, leaving 14 bases unmatched. The CDR3 totals 19 residues. Germline CDR1 and CDR2: SGDLS and YYNGEE. CDR3 in DNA: TGTGCCAGCAGCGTAGACAGAATCGTAGCGGGATCGGGCACCGGGGAGCTGTTTTTT. The encoded protein is CASSVDRIVAGSGTGELFF.

This clone is a singleton in its sample. This chain joins TRBV6-5 and TRBJ1-2, with 7 bases fitting TRBD1. The CDR3 sequence is 14 residues long. V dropped 6 bases and J dropped 4; count of bases not matched to a gene: 8. Germline V gives CDR1 MNHEY, CDR2 SVGAGI. The CDR3 here is CASRNPTGFYGYTF. As DNA, the CDR3 is TGTGCCAGCAGAAACCCGACAGGGTTCTATGGCTACACCTTC.

This clone occurred a few times. The chain couples TRBV6-1 to TRBJ2-3; tentative D call: TRBD2 (6 bases). This CDR3 spans 15 amino acids. Germline assignment: CDR1 MNHNS and CDR2 SASEGT. V gave up 6 bases and J gave up 2 bases, with 15 bases separating them. CDR3: CASSGSVGYTDTQYF. CDR3 nucleotides: TGTGCCAGCAGCGGGAGTGTGGGATACACAGATACGCAGTATTTT.

This clone was seen a handful of times. The chain links TRBV6-1 to TRBJ1-1, with D unresolved. Germline CDR1 MNHNS, CDR2 SASEGT. V dropped 6 bases and J dropped 2 bases, with 10 bases sitting between them. This CDR3 is 13 amino acids long. The CDR3 here is CASSFNSNTEAFF. Written as DNA, the CDR3 is TGTGCCAGCAGCTTTAATTCCAACACTGAAGCTTTCTTT.

The chain couples TRBV18 to TRBJ2-7, with a weak D call TRBD1 (6 bases). The V end lost 3 bases, the J end lost 1 base, and 10 bases lay between the germline ends. Germline V gene lookup returns CDR1 KGHSH and CDR2 LQKENI. This CDR3 spans 14 amino acids. CDR3 region: CASSPQDSSYEQYF. CDR3 coding DNA: TGTGCCAGCTCACCCCAGGACAGTTCCTACGAGCAGTACTTC.

Concerning this clone itself: This sample also contains other DNA sequences that code for the same CDR3. The chain links TRBV7-9 to TRBJ1-4; 10 nucleotides match TRBD1. Per the germline V gene, CDR1 is SEHNR and CDR2 is FQNEAQ (reference sequence). Trimming took 4 bases from V and 7 from J; bases not matched to a gene: 3. There are 14 residues in the CDR3. The CDR3 reads CASSWGDRGEKLFF. CDR3 nucleotides: TGTGCCAGCAGCTGGGGGGACAGGGGTGAAAAACTGTTTTTT.

J is TRBJ1-1 and V is TRBV11-2; 7 bases fit TRBD1. CDR1 and CDR2 from the germline V gene are SGHAT and FQNNGV. The junction had 7 bases not matched to a gene; V was cut back by 5 bases and J by 1 base. CDR3 length: 15 residues. The CDR3 sequence: CASSLIQGRNTEAFF. The CDR3 DNA reads as TGTGCCAGCAGCCTCATACAGGGGAGGAACACTGAAGCTTTCTTT.

The chain employs TRBV6-1 and TRBJ1-1, with D uncertain. This CDR3 contains 14 residues. The germline V gene encodes CDR1 MNHNS and CDR2 SASEGT. Trimming removed 5 bases at V and 1 base at J, with 11 bases between. Here the CDR3 DNA reads TGTGCCAGCAGTTCCCTAACAGAGAACACTGAAGCTTTCTTT. Residues: CASSSLTENTEAFF.

This clone was observed a handful of times. The rearrangement uses TRBV5-1 and TRBJ2-7, with 10 bases lining up with TRBD2. The CDR3 consists of 17 residues. The germline CDR1 and CDR2 sequences are SGHRS and YFSETQ. The V segment lost 5 bases and the J segment 2 bases; nucleotides outside the gene matches: 13. The CDR3 DNA reads as TGCGCCAGCAGTCGGGGGATGGGGACTAGCGCAGCCTACGAGCAGTACTTC. Protein sequence: CASSRGMGTSAAYEQYF. The whole variable domain, filled in from reference TRBV5-1 and TRBJ2-7, reads KAGVTQTPRYLIKTRGQQVTLSCSPISGHRSVSWYQQTPGQGLQFLFEYFSETQRNKGNFPGRFSGRQFSNSRSEMNVSTLELGDSALYLCASSRGMGTSAAYEQYFGPGTRLTVT.

This chain links TRBV25-1 with TRBJ1-1, with a weak D call TRBD1 (5 bases). In germline, CDR1 is MGHDK, CDR2 SYGVNS. Trimming removed 4 bases at V and 2 bases at J, with 8 bases between. The CDR3 spans 13 residues. The CDR3 sequence: CASSGTSNTEAFF. CDR3 nucleotides: TGTGCCAGCAGTGGGACATCCAACACTGAAGCTTTCTTT.

This rearrangement joins TRBV7-9 to TRBJ1-1, with D perhaps matching TRBD1 (5 bases). CDR1 and CDR2 from the germline V gene are SEHNR and FQNEAQ (reference sequence). V lost 1 base, J lost 5 bases, and 11 bases lay in between. The CDR3 consists of 14 residues. The CDR3 protein is CASSLGQGRTEAFF. The CDR3 bases are TGTGCCAGCAGCTTAGGCCAGGGCCGGACTGAAGCTTTCTTT.

This chain links TRBV6-5 with TRBJ1-6; D possibly corresponds to TRBD1 (6 bases). This CDR3 has 13 amino acids. CDR1 is MNHEY, CDR2 SVGAGI, per germline. Trimming left V 8 bases short and J 8 bases short, with 13 bases between. Here the CDR3 DNA reads TGTGCCAGCTTTACAGGGTTTGATTCACCCCTCCACTTT. Amino acids: CASFTGFDSPLHF.